This T cell receptor beta chain was identified in a study of blood T cell repertoires in COVID-19. The wider study: Acute and convalescent COVID-19 samples came from the United States, Italy and Spain. T cells, B-cell-depleted T cells, or PBMCs provided the cDNA or gDNA that served as material.

Germline assignment: CDR1 MGHRA and CDR2 YSYEKL. The CDR3 has 16 amino acids. The V and J ends lost 0 bases and 2 bases respectively, with 13 bases between them. Per the authors' pipeline: Estimates of nucleated cell counts were drawn from the amplification of reference gene primers. The protocol was immunoSEQ multiplex PCR, while the TCRdb copy is restricted to in-frame clones and leaves out a portion. For V, J and clone size, that table is used; D and trimming come from the DNA. Among around 130,000 clones, roughly 90% were seen once, and the ten largest hold about 2.1%. The table lists this clone with a few counts.

The TCR comes from a man aged 65 to 85 with active COVID-19. The chain is built from TRBV4-1 and TRBJ1-2; a weak D match, TRBD1 (5 bases). The specimen sequenced was peripheral blood. The CDR3 is CASSQDRGRTNYGYTF. The CDR3 DNA is TGCGCCAGCAGCCAAGATAGGGGCAGGACCAACTATGGCTACACCTTC.